This T cell receptor (beta chain) emerged from a study of glioma-infiltrating T cells after dendritic cell vaccination. Looking at the study overall: Samples are from glioblastoma patients in Phase I and II dendritic cell vaccine trials.

Data came from immunoSEQ multiplex PCR; TCRdb stores just in-frame clones and leaves some out. The repertoire has around 100,000 clones, around 81% of them found once; the top ten carry about an eighth. Isocitrate dehydrogenase mutation was absent in all glioblastoma patients. The CDR3 sequence is 15 residues long. The V gene lost 4 bases and the J gene lost 1 base, with 14 bases spanning the gap. Germline assignment: CDR1 SGHDT and CDR2 YYEEEE. The clonotype comes from a human donor with glioblastoma. The chain employs TRBV5-6 and TRBJ1-1; D may be TRBD1 (6 bases). The sample here was blood, taken before dendritic cell vaccination. CDR3 loop: CASSQEPDRNTEAFF. CDR3 nucleotides: TGTGCCAGCAGCCAAGAACCGGACAGGAACACTGAAGCTTTCTTT.